Below, 31 T cell receptor beta chains from the same sample are listed, as sequenced in a study of shared clonotypes between healthy human individuals. Sequenced by immunoSEQ multiplex PCR; TCRdb stores in-frame clones only, minus some. The sample carries roughly 2,300,000 clones, 92% recorded once. The sample was naive CD4+ T cells from PBMCs. Stated subset: CD45RA+ positively selected. Every receptor here comes from a man between 18 and 29 years old in good health. Some clones in this sample may be carry-over from other donors' samples.

This rearrangement joins TRBV11-3 to TRBJ2-5, with D possibly matching TRBD2 (7 bases). There are 15 residues in the CDR3. Trimming pared 5 bases from V and 2 bases from J, leaving 15 bases between. Germline V CDR1 and CDR2: SGHNT, YENEEA. CDR3 coding DNA: TGTGCCAGCAGCCCGGGGGGCGGCGCACAAGAGACCCAGTACTTC. Translation gives CASSPGGGAQETQYF. Full variable domain (remainder filled in from reference TRBV11-3 and TRBJ2-5): EAGVVQSPRYKIIEKKQPVAFWCNPISGHNTLYWYLQNLGQGPELLIRYENEEAVDDSQLPKDRFSAERLKGVDSTLKIQPAELGDSAVYLCASSPGGGAQETQYFGPGTRLLVL.

J is TRBJ1-2 and V is TRBV5-8; TRBD1 is a possible D gene (5 bases). The CDR3 covers 14 residues. The germline V gene has CDR1 SGHTS and CDR2 YDEGEE. Trimming took 3 bases from V and 8 from J, leaving 17 bases between them. The CDR3 spells CASSWGTAPRGYTF. The CDR3 DNA is TGTGCCAGCAGCTGGGGGACGGCACCGAGGGGCTACACCTTC. The variable domain in full, completed from reference TRBV5-8 and TRBJ1-2, reads EAGVTQSPTHLIKTRGQQATLRCSPISGHTSVYWYQQALGLGLQFLLWYDEGEERNRGNFPPRFSGRQFPNYSSELNVNALELEDSALYLCASSWGTAPRGYTFGSGTRLTVV.

V gene TRBV9 combines with J gene TRBJ1-2; D might be TRBD1 (5 bases). V gave up 4 bases and J gave up 8 bases, with 24 bases separating them. The length of the CDR3 is 16 residues. CDR1 SGDLS and CDR2 YYNGEE come from the germline V gene. CDR3: CASSSRGGGGPGGYTF. The CDR3 DNA is TGTGCCAGCAGCTCGAGAGGTGGGGGAGGCCCGGGGGGCTACACCTTC.

This clone appeared a single time. This chain joins TRBV7-9 and TRBJ1-6; D is undetermined. The V gene's germline CDR1 is SEHNR and CDR2 FQNEAQ (reference sequence). Trimming shortened V by 1 base and J by 6 bases, and 7 bases separated the two germline ends. The CDR3 runs 14 residues. CDR3 nucleotides: TGTGCCAGCAGCTTAGGCTATGCTAATTCACCCCTCCACTTT. The encoded protein is CASSLGYANSPLHF. The full variable domain, rest sourced from reference TRBV7-9 and TRBJ1-6, is DTGVSQNPRHKITKRGQNVTFRCDPISEHNRLYWYRQTLGQGPEFLTYFQNEAQLEKSRLLSDRFSAERPKGSFSTLEIQRTEQGDSAMYLCASSLGYANSPLHFGNGTRLTVT.

This clone occurred once. The V call is TRBV4-2, the J call TRBJ2-3; D is unresolved. V was clipped by 0 bases and J by 5 bases, with 3 bases between them. Germline CDR1 LGHNA, CDR2 YNFKEQ. The CDR3 contains 12 residues. CDR3 region: CASSQDQDTQYF. The CDR3 DNA follows: TGTGCCAGCAGCCAAGATCAAGATACGCAGTATTTT.

This chain uses TRBV9 with TRBJ2-6; D remains unclear. CDR3 length equals 14 residues. CDR1 is SGDLS, CDR2 YYNGEE, per germline. V shed 0 bases and J shed 2 bases, with 3 bases lying between them. CDR3 region: CASSVATGANVLTF. In DNA form, the CDR3 reads TGTGCCAGCAGCGTAGCTACTGGGGCCAACGTCCTGACTTTC.

This clone was recorded only once. J is TRBJ2-3 and V is TRBV7-3; TRBD2 agrees at 14 bases. Germline loops: CDR1 SGHTA, CDR2 FQGTGA. The CDR3 covers 17 residues. J lost 1 base, V lost 5 bases, and 5 bases had no gene match. CDR3 DNA sequence: TGTGCCAGCAGCCTAGGGACTAGCGGGAGTCGCACAGATACGCAGTATTTT. Translation: CASSLGTSGSRTDTQYF.

The rearrangement uses TRBV6-4 and TRBJ2-5, with 8 bases aligning to TRBD2. CDR1 and CDR2 from the germline V gene are MRHNA and SNTAGT. This CDR3 contains 17 residues. J lost 4 bases, V lost 2 bases, and 12 bases had no gene match. CDR3: CASSDPQLAGGGETQYF. In nucleotides, the CDR3 is TGTGCCAGCAGTGACCCTCAGCTTGCGGGAGGCGGAGAGACCCAGTACTTC.

This clone is a singleton in its sample. This chain links TRBV10-3 with TRBJ2-7; the match to TRBD2 covers 13 bases. CDR1 ENHRY and CDR2 SYGVKD come from the germline V gene. Unmatched junction bases numbered 2, after V lost 1 base and J lost 5 bases. This CDR3 spans 15 amino acids. The CDR3 loop is CAISELLAGGNEQYF. The CDR3 region has the DNA TGTGCCATCAGTGAGTTACTAGCGGGAGGGAACGAGCAGTACTTC.

The V and J genes are TRBV28 and TRBJ2-7; 8 nucleotides align to TRBD2. The CDR3 has 16 amino acids. Germline CDR1 MDHEN, CDR2 SYDVKM. V trimming: 5 bases; J trimming: 4 bases; junction bases outside the gene matches: 13. CDR3: CASSPGGASARYEQYF. The CDR3 DNA follows: TGTGCCAGCAGTCCGGGAGGGGCCAGCGCAAGGTACGAGCAGTACTTC.

The chain couples TRBV5-4 to TRBJ2-4; the D gene could be TRBD1 or TRBD2 (6 bases each). The CDR3 covers 13 residues. Germline V lookup: CDR1 SGHNT, CDR2 YYREEE (reference sequence). With 1 base removed from V and 9 bases from J, the gap between germline ends came to 11 bases. CDR3 nucleotides: TGTGCCAGCAGCTTGATACAGGGAGGCATTCAGTACTTC. It yields the protein CASSLIQGGIQYF.

The rearrangement uses TRBV5-1 and TRBJ2-5; D is perhaps TRBD1 (6 bases). Germline CDR1 is SGHRS and CDR2 is YFSETQ. CDR3 length: 14 amino acids. V was cut by 4 bases and J by 0 bases, with 10 bases left in between. CDR3 sequence reads: CASSVDSHQETQYF. CDR3 sequence (DNA): TGCGCCAGCAGCGTGGACAGCCACCAAGAGACCCAGTACTTC.

V and J are TRBV21-1 and TRBJ2-7. TRBV21-1 is a documented pseudogene. This CDR3 comprises 16 residues. This chain's CDR3 is CASSKVGPLGTQGPRV. As DNA, the CDR3 is TGTGCCAGCAGCAAAGTTGGTCCTTTAGGGACTCAGGGGCCTCGGGTC.

The J gene is TRBJ1-6, the V gene TRBV11-3; D not resolved. CDR3 length: 14 residues. Germline V CDR1 and CDR2: SGHNT, YENEEA. V was shortened by 1 base and J by 7 bases, with 8 bases between the two germline ends. CDR3 nucleotide sequence: TGTGCCAGCAGCTTAGGATTGTCAAATTCACCCCTCCACTTT. Protein sequence: CASSLGLSNSPLHF.

The rearrangement links TRBV6-5 to TRBJ2-5, with D possibly matching TRBD2 (7 bases). Germline lookup yields CDR1 MNHEY and CDR2 SVGAGI. This CDR3 spans 15 amino acids. Trimming removed 4 bases at V and 2 bases at J, with 14 bases between. CDR3 loop: CASSSQGGGQETQYF. The CDR3 coding sequence is TGTGCCAGCAGTTCCCAAGGGGGGGGACAAGAGACCCAGTACTTC.

The V gene is TRBV7-3, the J gene TRBJ2-3; D possibly matches TRBD1 or TRBD2 (5 bases each). This CDR3 comprises 14 residues. From germline, CDR1 is SGHTA and CDR2 FQGTGA. V dropped 3 bases and J dropped 3 bases, with 10 bases sitting between them. CDR3 in amino acids: CASSLGVGTDTQYF. For the CDR3, the DNA is TGTGCCAGCAGCTTGGGGGTAGGGACAGATACGCAGTATTTT.

This chain joins TRBV7-8 and TRBJ2-2; TRBD2 might be the D (5 bases). The germline CDR1 and CDR2 sequences are SGHVS and FQNEAQ. V gave up 2 bases and J gave up 5 bases, with 9 bases separating them. The CDR3 loop spans 14 amino acids. CDR3 sequence: CASSLYTGTGELFF. DNA of the CDR3: TGTGCCAGCAGCTTATATACGGGGACCGGGGAGCTGTTTTTT.

With regard to this clone: At one boundary the junction diverges from the germline segment, which might be a read error. This rearrangement joins TRBV6-5 to TRBJ2-2; D remains unclear. Germline CDR1 reads MNHEY; CDR2 reads SVGAGI. The CDR3 loop spans 15 amino acids. The CDR3 sequence: CASSHSGPATGELFF. CDR3 DNA sequence: TGTGCCAGCAGTCACTCGGGCCCTGCTACCGGGGAGCTGTTTTTT.

The chain recombines TRBV28 with TRBJ2-4, with 11 bases aligning to TRBD2. CDR3 size: 18 residues. V shed 4 bases, J shed 7 bases, and the junction held 15 bases outside the gene matches. CDR1 is MDHEN and CDR2 is SYDVKM in the germline V gene. The chain's CDR3 is CASSSTPGTSGGGNIQYF. The CDR3, as DNA: TGTGCCAGCAGTTCTACGCCTGGGACTAGCGGAGGGGGGAACATTCAGTACTTC.

The sample holds one count of this clone. CDR3 nucleotide sequence: TGTGCCAGCAGTGAATCTAGGGCCACGGTCAACTATGGCTACACCTTC. Amino acid sequence: CASSESRATVNYGYTF. The V and J genes are TRBV6-1 and TRBJ1-2; D call uncertain. Germline assignment: CDR1 MNHNS and CDR2 SASEGT. V lost 2 bases to trimming and J lost 2 bases, with 15 bases between them. The CDR3 loop spans 16 amino acids.

The genes are TRBV4-1 and TRBJ2-1; 7 bases align to TRBD2. The CDR3 is made up of 16 amino acids. The germline V gene has CDR1 MGHRA and CDR2 YSYEKL. V was clipped by 1 base and J by 4 bases; unmatched bases: 7. The DNA of the CDR3 is TGCGCCAGCAGCCAAGCAAAGCGCGGGAGTTACAATGAGCAGTTCTTC. This gives the protein CASSQAKRGSYNEQFF.

The chain uses TRBV2 and TRBJ1-4; possibly TRBD1 for D (6 bases). Trimming removed 6 bases at V and 7 bases at J, with 18 bases between. CDR3 length: 15 amino acids. CDR1 is SNHLY and CDR2 is FYNNEI in the germline V gene. CDR3 bases: TGTGCCAGCAGCGGCGGGGGGCCCGGGACTGAAAAACTGTTTTTT. Translated: CASSGGGPGTEKLFF.

In this sample, this clone turned up once. The chain recombines TRBV29-1 with TRBJ1-3; D uncertain. V was clipped by 7 bases and J by 0 bases, with 13 bases between them. The CDR3 spans 14 residues. Germline V gives CDR1 SQVTM, CDR2 ANQGSEA. CDR3 sequence: CSAEGTFSGNTIYF. The CDR3 DNA sequence: TGCAGCGCGGAAGGAACCTTCTCTGGAAACACCATATATTTT.

The rearrangement links TRBV5-3 to TRBJ2-5; a weak D match, TRBD2 (6 bases). TRBV5-3 is annotated as an ORF whose role is uncertain. This CDR3 has 16 amino acids. V lost 2 bases and J 4 bases, leaving 18 bases between the germline ends. CDR3 sequence: CARSFGTVGAAETQYF. The CDR3 bases are TGTGCCAGAAGCTTTGGGACTGTGGGAGCCGCAGAGACCCAGTACTTC.

The rearrangement joins TRBV28 to TRBJ1-1, with D perhaps TRBD1 (5 bases). Germline values: CDR1 MDHEN, CDR2 SYDVKM. V gave up 4 bases and J gave up 7 bases, with 16 bases separating them. The CDR3 has 14 residues. The CDR3, as DNA: TGTGCCAGCAGTTCCGTTCATTTGGGGGGTGAAGCTTTCTTT. This encodes CASSSVHLGGEAFF.

The V and J genes are TRBV19 and TRBJ2-1; 11 bases map to TRBD2. Germline lookup yields CDR1 LNHDA and CDR2 SQIVND (reference sequence). After removal of 4 bases from V and 3 bases from J, the junction contained 5 bases not matched to a gene. The CDR3 totals 16 residues. In nucleotides, the CDR3 is TGTGCCAGTAGTACCCTAGCGGGGGGACTCTACAATGAGCAGTTCTTC. This translates into CASSTLAGGLYNEQFF.

This clone has just one count. The V and J genes are TRBV18 and TRBJ1-1; 11 bases align to TRBD1. CDR3 length equals 14 residues. V gave up 6 bases and J gave up 6 bases; unmatched junction bases: 6. Per germline, CDR1 KGHSH and CDR2 LQKENI. As DNA, the CDR3 is TGTGCCAGCTCGCCAACGGGACAGGGGGCTGAAGCTTTCTTT. This sequence encodes CASSPTGQGAEAFF.

The CDR3 reads CASSLYLGVEETQYF. The CDR3 DNA sequence: TGTGCCAGCAGCTTGTATCTTGGGGTTGAAGAGACCCAGTACTTC. The rearrangement joins TRBV11-2 to TRBJ2-5, with D unclear. The germline gives CDR1 SGHAT, CDR2 FQNNGV. This CDR3 spans 15 amino acids. V dropped 3 bases and J dropped 3 bases, with 14 bases sitting between them.

The genes are TRBV18 and TRBJ2-1; TRBD2 is a possible D gene (6 bases). The ends were cut back, 0 bases at V and 5 bases at J, with 11 bases in the middle. Germline V CDR1 and CDR2: KGHSH, LQKENI. The CDR3 runs to 15 residues. CDR3 residues: CASSPPGSGNNEQFF. The CDR3 DNA sequence: TGTGCCAGCTCACCACCCGGGAGCGGAAACAATGAGCAGTTCTTC.

The DNA for the CDR3 is TGTGCCAGCTCACCCGATACAGGGAACGAGCAGTACTTC. Its translation: CASSPDTGNEQYF. V usage is TRBV18 and J usage is TRBJ2-7; a weak D match, TRBD1 (6 bases). The CDR3 runs to 13 residues. The V end lost 3 bases, the J end lost 5 bases, and 11 bases lay between the germline ends. Germline V gene sequence: CDR1 KGHSH, CDR2 LQKENI.

The chain joins TRBV7-3 to TRBJ2-1, with D hard to call. The CDR3 sequence is 13 residues long. The V and J ends lost 6 bases and 2 bases respectively, with 8 bases between them. Germline V gene lookup returns CDR1 SGHTA and CDR2 FQGTGA. The CDR3 DNA sequence: TGTGCCAGCAGGTGGGCGACCTACAATGAGCAGTTCTTC. Encoded protein: CASRWATYNEQFF.